The sequence of this TCR beta chain was determined in a study of CD8 T cells in Susac syndrome. The V gene lost 1 base and the J gene lost 5 bases, with 12 bases spanning the gap. The CDR3 runs to 14 residues. The germline V gene encodes CDR1 SGHAT and CDR2 FQNNGV. Random hexamers were used to reverse transcribe the RNA input (about 0.5 to 1 ug). Multiplex immunoSEQ PCR targeted 54 Vbeta and 13 Jbeta TCR beta segments. TCRdb used MiXCR to reprocess the immunoSEQ multiplex PCR reads, holding one entry per CDR3 protein. This sample has around 150,000 distinct CDR3 sequences, with 93% found just once. Sequencing of TCR beta, carried out with a high-throughput approach, was applied to CD8+ and CD4+ T cells from the blood. Healthy donors constituted the control group, matched for age and sex. It was negative isolation that provided the CD8+ and CD4+ T cells, whereas TEMRA cells were enriched by FACS.

Sequencing input: CD4+ T cells from PBMCs. This clonotype was obtained from a human donor in good health. The gene calls are TRBV11-2 and TRBJ2-7; D remains unclear. For the CDR3, the DNA is TGTGCCAGCAGCTTAGGTCCCATTTTAGACGAGCAGTACTTC. It encodes CASSLGPILDEQYF.